This T cell receptor (beta chain) was obtained from a study of blood T cell repertoires in COVID-19. Looking at the study overall: The origin of the acute and convalescent COVID-19 samples was the United States, Italy and Spain. Sources were T cells, B-cell-depleted T cells, or PBMCs; the material itself was cDNA or gDNA.

CDR3 length: 14 residues. Trimming cost V 3 bases and J 5 bases, with 10 bases left between them. Germline CDR1 and CDR2: SEHNR and FQNEAQ (reference sequence). As originally analysed: Estimated nucleated cell counts came from reference gene primer amplification. Generated by immunoSEQ multiplex PCR, the TCRdb table keeps only in-frame clones and is missing some. That table furnishes V, J and clone size, whereas the DNA furnished D and trimming. The data show 360,000 or so clones, around 90% seen once. The sequencing input was peripheral blood. The V gene is TRBV7-9, the J gene TRBJ2-2; D might be TRBD2 (5 bases). This sequence originates from a man younger than 35 with active or convalescent COVID-19. The CDR3 spells CASSFGGRTGELFF. The CDR3 bases are TGTGCCAGCAGCTTCGGAGGTCGGACCGGGGAGCTGTTTTTT.